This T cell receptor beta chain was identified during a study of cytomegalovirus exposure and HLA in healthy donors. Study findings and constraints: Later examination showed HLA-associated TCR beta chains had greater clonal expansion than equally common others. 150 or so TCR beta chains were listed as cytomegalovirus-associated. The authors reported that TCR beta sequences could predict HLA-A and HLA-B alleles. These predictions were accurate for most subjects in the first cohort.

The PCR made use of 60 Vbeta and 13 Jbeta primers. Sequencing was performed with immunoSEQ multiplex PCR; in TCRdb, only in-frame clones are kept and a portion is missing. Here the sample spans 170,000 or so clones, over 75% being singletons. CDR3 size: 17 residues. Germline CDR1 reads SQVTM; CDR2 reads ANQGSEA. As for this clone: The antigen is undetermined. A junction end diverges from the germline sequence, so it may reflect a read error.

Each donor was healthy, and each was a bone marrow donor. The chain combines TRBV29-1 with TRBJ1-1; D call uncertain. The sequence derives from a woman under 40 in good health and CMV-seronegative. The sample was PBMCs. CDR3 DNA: TGCAGGGTTGAACCTTTGGCGGGGTTCTCTATGAACACTGAAGCTTTCTTT. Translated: CRVEPLAGFSMNTEAFF.